This T cell receptor beta chain was found in a study of shared clonotypes between healthy human individuals. Study overall: The composition of the donors was a couple of women and three men aged 18 to 49. Notes on the study in general: Of the naive CD4 clonotypes, around 4.7% were shared across a few donors.

The CDR3 loop spans 14 amino acids. CDR1 is SQVTM and CDR2 is ANQGSEA in the germline V gene. Between the trimmed V and J ends, which lost 1 base and 4 bases, there was a span of 13 bases. About this clone: Antigen unknown.

TCRdb's table, derived via immunoSEQ multiplex PCR, lists solely in-frame clones and lacks some. The repertoire holds approximately 1,000,000 clones, around three quarters seen once, with 0.5% to 0.6% in the top ten. This rearrangement joins TRBV29-1 to TRBJ1-1, with TRBD1 as a possible D gene (6 bases). Sequencing used memory CD4+ T cells from PBMCs. As to subset: CD45RA-negative fraction. The sequence derives from a man between 18 and 35 years old in good health. Some clones in this sample may be carry-over from other donors' samples. CDR3 nucleotide sequence: TGCAGCGTTGAAGTGGGGGGCCAGGGCACTGAAGCTTTCTTT. Translation gives CSVEVGGQGTEAFF.